The sequence of this T cell receptor (beta chain) was determined in a study of blood T cell repertoires in COVID-19. Study-level background: The United States, Italy and Spain provided the acute and convalescent COVID-19 samples.

The CDR3 is made up of 15 amino acids. Trimming shortened V by 0 bases and J by 2 bases, and 10 bases separated the two germline ends. The germline gives CDR1 SGHDT, CDR2 YYEEEE. Original handling: Researchers report that nucleated cell counts were estimated from reference gene primer amplification. The repertoire was sequenced with immunoSEQ multiplex PCR; TCRdb's copy has only in-frame clones and lacks some. V and J calls and clone size follow that table, whereas D and trimming were derived from the DNA. The table includes 200,000 to 300,000 clones, nearly 95% detected once. The sequenced material came from peripheral blood. The rearrangement joins TRBV5-6 to TRBJ2-3; tentatively, D is TRBD2 (6 bases). The clonotype comes from a man aged 25 to 45 with COVID-19, enrolled during active disease. The CDR3 DNA reads as TGTGCCAGCAGCTTGGGCGGAGGGGACACAGATACGCAGTATTTT. Protein product: CASSLGGGDTDTQYF.